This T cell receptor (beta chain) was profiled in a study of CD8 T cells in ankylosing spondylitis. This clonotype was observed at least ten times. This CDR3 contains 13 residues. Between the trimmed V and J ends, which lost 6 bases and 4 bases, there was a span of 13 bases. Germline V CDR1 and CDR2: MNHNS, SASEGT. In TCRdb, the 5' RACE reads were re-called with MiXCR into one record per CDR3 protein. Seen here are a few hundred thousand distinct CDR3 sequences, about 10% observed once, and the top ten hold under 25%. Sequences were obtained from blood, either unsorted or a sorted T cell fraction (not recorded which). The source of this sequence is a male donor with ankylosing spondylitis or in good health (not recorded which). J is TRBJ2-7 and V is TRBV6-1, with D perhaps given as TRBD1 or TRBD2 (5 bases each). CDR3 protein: CASSAIEGYEQYF. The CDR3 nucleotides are TGTGCCAGCAGCGCCATAGAGGGGTACGAGCAGTACTTC.